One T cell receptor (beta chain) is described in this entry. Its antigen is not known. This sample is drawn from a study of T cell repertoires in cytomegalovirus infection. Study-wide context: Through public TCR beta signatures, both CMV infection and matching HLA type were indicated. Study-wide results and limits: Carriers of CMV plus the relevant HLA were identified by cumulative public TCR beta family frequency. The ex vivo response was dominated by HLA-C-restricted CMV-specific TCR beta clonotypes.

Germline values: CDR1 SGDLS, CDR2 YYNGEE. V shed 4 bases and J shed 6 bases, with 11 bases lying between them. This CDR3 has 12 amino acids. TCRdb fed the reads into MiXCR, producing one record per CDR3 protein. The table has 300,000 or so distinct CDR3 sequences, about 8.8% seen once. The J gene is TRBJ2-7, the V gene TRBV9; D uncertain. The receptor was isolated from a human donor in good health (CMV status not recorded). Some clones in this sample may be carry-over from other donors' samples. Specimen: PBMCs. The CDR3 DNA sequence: TGTGCCAGCAGCTCCCCCTCGGGCGAGCAGTACGTC. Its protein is CASSSPSGEQYV.